The clone carrying this T cell receptor beta chain was detected only a few times. The antigen remains unidentified. A much larger clone sits a single nucleotide away, making a read error possible. TCRdb recomputed calls from the 5' RACE reads with MiXCR, one row per CDR3 protein. The repertoire consists of under 35,000 distinct CDR3 sequences, with roughly 7% occurring once and the leading ten covering 11% to 15%. This entry is derived from a study of T-cell memory formation after mild COVID-19. Study observations and caveats: Day 15 to 85 contracting clones showed balanced CD4/CD8; later expanders leaned CD4+. CD4+ contracting clones were found mainly in CM and EM, and CD8+ ones in EMRA.

Sequencing used PBMCs or a T cell subset sorted from them (not recorded which). This receptor was taken from an adult woman who had mild COVID-19 (a few samples of this study predate the infection). Cell type and time point are not known.

The CDR3 DNA sequence: TGCAGATTTAACCCGGGACAGGTCTACAATGAGCAGTTCTTC. Translation: CRFNPGQVYNEQFF. V gene TRBV29-1 combines with J gene TRBJ2-1; TRBD1 matches at 8 bases. Germline V gives CDR1 SQVTM, CDR2 ANQGSEA. CDR3 length equals 14 residues.